This TCR beta chain is drawn from a study of blood T cell repertoires in COVID-19. Overall study: From T cells, B-cell-depleted T cells, or PBMCs came the material, which was cDNA or gDNA.

This CDR3 spans 14 amino acids. CDR1 and CDR2 (germline): LNHNV, YYDKDF (reference sequence). The ends were cut back, 3 bases at V and 5 bases at J, with 10 bases in the middle. Participants, 18 to 89 years old, spanned around 25 US areas. Two negative PCRs, clearance, or symptom resolution characterized the recovered Cohort 3 donors. Measured with immunoSEQ multiplex PCR; TCRdb has only the in-frame clones, and not every one. The sample contains around 450,000 clones, less than 95% of which appear only once. The chain recombines TRBV15 with TRBJ1-4; the D is unclear. The source of this sequence is a man aged 18-30 years who had recovered from COVID-19. The sample taken for sequencing was PBMCs or T cells enriched from blood (not recorded which). The CDR3: CATSSFSLNEKLFF. In DNA form, the CDR3 reads TGTGCCACCAGCAGCTTCTCCTTGAATGAAAAACTGTTTTTT.